These 30 T cell receptor beta chains were sequenced from one sample in a study of OX40 agonist ivuxolimab in advanced cancers. Assay: immunoSEQ multiplex PCR; the TCRdb copy retains only in-frame clones and omits some. The sample yields roughly 61,000 clones, about 89% seen once. The sequences come from CD4+ or CD8+ T cells sorted from blood, collected in a trial of the OX40 agonist ivuxolimab. The receptors here all came from an adult with an advanced solid tumor such as melanoma, head and neck, liver or kidney cancer.

The chain uses TRBV5-1 and TRBJ1-5; 7 bases are shared with TRBD1. Germline CDR1 and CDR2: SGHRS and YFSETQ. Trimming removed 3 bases from V and 0 bases from J; junction bases left unmatched: 3. CDR3 size: 15 residues. CDR3 DNA: TGCGCCAGCAGCTCAGGGACAGATAGCAATCAGCCCCAGCATTTT. Translating gives CASSSGTDSNQPQHF.

This clone was detected a few times. The chain joins TRBV28 to TRBJ2-1; TRBD1 aligns across 8 bases. The CDR3 spans 16 residues. Germline CDR1 is MDHEN and CDR2 is SYDVKM. V shed 6 bases, J shed 1 base, and the junction held 8 bases outside the gene matches. As DNA, the CDR3 is TGTGCCAGCAGATTGAGCCAGGGGGCGTCCTACAATGAGCAGTTCTTC. It encodes CASRLSQGASYNEQFF.

The chain's CDR3 is CASSGGPTYNEQFF. The CDR3, as DNA: TGTGCCAGCAGCGGGGGCCCTACCTACAATGAGCAGTTCTTC. This chain joins TRBV5-5 and TRBJ2-1; D may be TRBD1 (6 bases). There are 14 residues in the CDR3. Trimming took 4 bases from V and 2 from J, leaving 10 bases between them. Germline CDR1 SGHKS, CDR2 YYEKEE (reference sequence).

The rearrangement links TRBV27 to TRBJ2-3; 12 positions match TRBD2. The germline gives CDR1 MNHEY, CDR2 SMNVEV (reference sequence). The CDR3 spans 18 residues. The V segment lost 2 bases and the J segment 0 bases; nucleotides outside the gene matches: 6. CDR3 sequence reads: CASSLGLAGTSSTDTQYF. DNA of the CDR3: TGTGCCAGCAGTTTAGGACTAGCGGGGACATCTAGCACAGATACGCAGTATTTT.

CDR3 coding DNA: TGTGCCAGCAGTTATGCGGACTCCTACGAGCAGTACTTC. It codes for CASSYADSYEQYF. V and J are TRBV27 and TRBJ2-7; D gene unclear. Trimming left V 4 bases short and J 0 bases short, with 7 bases between. The germline gives CDR1 MNHEY, CDR2 SMNVEV (reference sequence). This CDR3 has 13 amino acids.

This clone was picked up a small number of times. This sequence joins TRBV7-9 and TRBJ2-1; tentative D call: TRBD2 (6 bases). The CDR3 is made up of 16 amino acids. V was shortened by 5 bases and J by 8 bases, with 22 bases between the two germline ends. The V gene's germline CDR1 is SEHNR and CDR2 FQNEAQ (reference sequence). The CDR3, as DNA: TGTGCCAGCAGCGCTACCGGGACTCGAATAAGGTATGAGCAGTTCTTC. Its translation is CASSATGTRIRYEQFF. The full variable domain, its missing parts supplied by reference TRBV7-9 and TRBJ2-1, is DTGVSQNPRHKITKRGQNVTFRCDPISEHNRLYWYRQTLGQGPEFLTYFQNEAQLEKSRLLSDRFSAERPKGSFSTLEIQRTEQGDSAMYLCASSATGTRIRYEQFFGPGTRLTVL.

The count of this clone is one. V and J are TRBV7-9 and TRBJ1-4; D gene uncertain. Germline V lookup: CDR1 SEHNR, CDR2 FQNEAQ (reference sequence). The CDR3 consists of 16 residues. The V end was cut by 1 base, the J end by 0 bases, with 9 bases between. As DNA, the CDR3 is TGTGCCAGCAGCTTAGAGCCAGCTGCAACTAATGAAAAACTGTTTTTT. It codes for CASSLEPAATNEKLFF. Full variable domain (rest looked up from reference TRBV7-9 and TRBJ1-4): DTGVSQNPRHKITKRGQNVTFRCDPISEHNRLYWYRQTLGQGPEFLTYFQNEAQLEKSRLLSDRFSAERPKGSFSTLEIQRTEQGDSAMYLCASSLEPAATNEKLFFGSGTQLSVL.

This chain joins TRBV29-1 and TRBJ1-6, with TRBD1 matching 8 bases. The length of the CDR3 is 13 residues. The junction had 3 bases not matched to a gene; V was cut back by 4 bases and J by 7 bases. The germline CDR1 and CDR2 sequences are SQVTM and ANQGSEA. CDR3 region: CSVAGGENSPLHF. CDR3 coding DNA: TGCAGCGTTGCAGGGGGCGAGAATTCACCCCTCCACTTT.

The V and J genes are TRBV27 and TRBJ2-7; D is possibly TRBD2 (5 bases). The CDR3 has 21 residues. The V end lost 2 bases, the J end lost 1 base, and 30 bases lay between the germline ends. The germline CDR1 and CDR2 sequences are MNHEY and SMNVEV (reference sequence). CDR3 in amino acids: CASSLRWSIEERVGESYEQYF. CDR3 coding DNA: TGTGCCAGCAGTTTAAGGTGGAGTATCGAAGAGAGGGTGGGTGAGTCCTACGAGCAGTACTTC.

This chain links TRBV5-4 with TRBJ1-4; no clear D gene. The CDR3 totals 13 residues. V gave up 3 bases and J gave up 3 bases, with 6 bases separating them. Germline V gene sequence: CDR1 SGHNT, CDR2 YYREEE (reference sequence). The CDR3 spells CASSSTANEKLFF. The DNA for the CDR3 is TGTGCCAGCAGCTCCACCGCTAATGAAAAACTGTTTTTT. The variable domain in full, completed from reference TRBV5-4 and TRBJ1-4, reads ETGVTQSPTHLIKTRGQQVTLRCSSQSGHNTVSWYQQALGQGPQFIFQYYREEENGRGNFPPRFSGLQFPNYSSELNVNALELDDSALYLCASSSTANEKLFFGSGTQLSVL.

V gene TRBV6-1 combines with J gene TRBJ2-3; 7 bases match TRBD1. Germline V CDR1 and CDR2: MNHNS, SASEGT. The V and J ends lost 5 bases and 4 bases, in that order; junction bases with no gene match: 6. The CDR3 runs to 14 residues. Here the CDR3 DNA reads TGTGCCAGCAGTTTACAGGGGAAGGCAGATACGCAGTATTTT. Its protein is CASSLQGKADTQYF.

This clone was recorded once. J is TRBJ1-5 and V is TRBV28; a possible D gene is TRBD1 (6 bases). The CDR3 loop spans 14 amino acids. Trimming took off 8 bases at V and 15 bases at J, with 26 bases between the two ends. From germline, CDR1 is MDHEN and CDR2 SYDVKM. CDR3 amino acids: CASQQGLRGQGGHF. The DNA of the CDR3 is TGTGCCAGCCAGCAGGGGTTAAGGGGCCAAGGTGGGCATTTT.

This sequence joins TRBV7-9 and TRBJ1-2; no clear D. CDR3 size: 14 residues. The V end lost 5 bases, the J end lost 4 bases, and 14 bases lay between the germline ends. In germline, CDR1 is SEHNR, CDR2 FQNEAQ (reference sequence). The CDR3 DNA reads as TGTGCCAGCAGCCCAGGAGGTGGGTTCTATGGCTACACCTTC. Residues: CASSPGGGFYGYTF.

The chain uses TRBV4-1 and TRBJ2-5; tentatively, D is TRBD2 (5 bases). The V gene's germline CDR1 is MGHRA and CDR2 YSYEKL. The CDR3 contains 16 residues. V gave up 1 base and J gave up 2 bases, with 14 bases separating them. In nucleotides, the CDR3 is TGCGCCAGCAGCCAAGTGCACGGAGGAGGTCAAGAGACCCAGTACTTC. Translating it yields CASSQVHGGGQETQYF.

The chain recombines TRBV28 with TRBJ2-1, with 9 bases aligning to TRBD1. V was pared by 5 bases and J by 6 bases, with 8 bases of the junction left unmatched. This CDR3 has 15 amino acids. Germline V CDR1 and CDR2: MDHEN, SYDVKM. The CDR3 DNA reads as TGTGCCAGCAGTATGCCCGGGACAGGGAGCAATGAGCAGTTCTTC. This encodes CASSMPGTGSNEQFF.

The genes are TRBV11-2 and TRBJ1-6; D possibly corresponds to TRBD1 (5 bases). Germline lookup yields CDR1 SGHAT and CDR2 FQNNGV. Trimming shortened V by 0 bases and J by 7 bases, and 10 bases separated the two germline ends. This CDR3 has 15 residues. The chain's CDR3 is CASSLEGRGNSPLHF. In DNA, the CDR3 is TGTGCCAGCAGCTTAGAAGGCCGGGGGAATTCACCCCTCCACTTT.

V usage is TRBV5-4 and J usage is TRBJ1-1; D unclear. Germline V CDR1 and CDR2: SGHNT, YYREEE (reference sequence). The CDR3 runs 13 residues. V dropped 2 bases and J dropped 4 bases, with 9 bases sitting between them. The CDR3 nucleotides are TGTGCCAGCAGCTTTGGGGAATCCACTGAAGCTTTCTTT. It yields the protein CASSFGESTEAFF.

The chain recombines TRBV11-2 with TRBJ1-2; no firm D call. The germline CDR1 and CDR2 sequences are SGHAT and FQNNGV. Trimming shortened V by 1 base and J by 4 bases, and 19 bases separated the two germline ends. There are 17 residues in the CDR3. CDR3 protein: CASSLAGIGQELYGYTF. CDR3 in DNA: TGTGCCAGCAGCTTAGCGGGGATTGGGCAGGAACTCTATGGCTACACCTTC.

This chain connects TRBV11-2 to TRBJ2-7; either TRBD1 or TRBD2 may fit D (6 bases each). The CDR3 runs to 16 residues. V lost 1 base, J lost 0 bases, and 13 bases lay in between. Germline assignment: CDR1 SGHAT and CDR2 FQNNGV. This CDR3 is CASSLVMGGPSYEQYF. DNA for the CDR3: TGTGCCAGCAGCTTAGTTATGGGGGGCCCCTCCTACGAGCAGTACTTC. The variable domain in full, with the rest retrieved from reference TRBV11-2 and TRBJ2-7, is EAGVAQSPRYKIIEKRQSVAFWCNPISGHATLYWYQQILGQGPKLLIQFQNNGVVDDSQLPKDRFSAERLKGVDSTLKIQPAKLEDSAVYLCASSLVMGGPSYEQYFGPGTRLTVT.

This chain joins TRBV6-5 and TRBJ2-7, with a weak D call TRBD2 (6 bases). Germline V CDR1 and CDR2: MNHEY, SVGAGI. Trimming took 2 bases from V and 5 from J, leaving 16 bases between them. The CDR3 extends over 15 amino acids. The CDR3 sequence: CASSYGRSWYDEQYF. CDR3 coding DNA: TGTGCCAGCAGTTACGGGAGGTCGTGGTATGACGAGCAGTACTTC.

V is TRBV5-6 and J is TRBJ2-4, with TRBD2 matching over 7 bases. The CDR3 extends over 16 amino acids. The trim removed 3 bases at V and 6 bases at J, leaving 12 bases unmatched. Germline CDR1 reads SGHDT; CDR2 reads YYEEEE. In DNA, the CDR3 is TGTGCCAGCAGCTACACTATTGCGGGGGTATCAAACATTCAGTACTTC. It codes for CASSYTIAGVSNIQYF.

V and J are TRBV28 and TRBJ2-2; TRBD1 is a possible D gene (6 bases). The CDR3 runs to 15 residues. V shed 5 bases and J shed 7 bases, with 17 bases lying between them. Germline V lookup: CDR1 MDHEN, CDR2 SYDVKM. The CDR3 reads CASSDPRTGYGELFF. The CDR3 DNA sequence: TGTGCCAGCAGTGACCCCCGAACAGGGTACGGGGAGCTGTTTTTT. The complete variable domain, with remaining parts taken from reference TRBV28 and TRBJ2-2, reads DVKVTQSSRYLVKRTGEKVFLECVQDMDHENMFWYRQDPGLGLRLIYFSYDVKMKEKGDIPEGYSVSREKKERFSLILESASTNQTSMYLCASSDPRTGYGELFFGEGSRLTVL.

This chain connects TRBV7-3 to TRBJ2-3, with D tentatively TRBD2 (6 bases). The CDR3 consists of 15 residues. CDR1 and CDR2 from the germline V gene are SGHTA and FQGTGA. Trimming left V 5 bases short and J 1 base short, with 13 bases between. This CDR3 is CASSPFPGGTDTQYF. The CDR3 DNA sequence: TGTGCCAGCAGCCCATTCCCGGGGGGCACAGATACGCAGTATTTT.

This chain uses TRBV7-9 with TRBJ1-2; 8 bases fit TRBD1. Germline V gene data show CDR1 as SEHNR and CDR2 as FQNEAQ (reference sequence). The CDR3 contains 15 residues. V was pared by 5 bases and J by 4 bases, with 9 bases of the junction left unmatched. Here the CDR3 DNA reads TGTGCCAGCAGCCCGCCAGGGGGCACGGGCTATGGCTACACCTTC. Residues: CASSPPGGTGYGYTF.

CDR3: CASSLGNLGPMETQYF. The CDR3 coding sequence is TGTGCCAGCAGCTTAGGGAACTTAGGGCCGATGGAGACCCAGTACTTC. The chain recombines TRBV5-4 with TRBJ2-5, with no clear D. V shed 2 bases and J shed 5 bases, with 19 bases lying between them. This CDR3 contains 16 residues. The germline V gene encodes CDR1 SGHNT and CDR2 YYREEE (reference sequence).

The chain carries TRBV5-4 and TRBJ2-7, with D maybe TRBD1 (6 bases). V shed 3 bases and J shed 6 bases, with 25 bases lying between them. The CDR3 length is 17 residues. Germline V CDR1 and CDR2: SGHNT, YYREEE (reference sequence). CDR3 sequence reads: CASSSDPDSQNPSEQYF. DNA of the CDR3: TGTGCCAGCAGCTCCGACCCGGACAGCCAGAACCCCTCCGAGCAGTACTTC.

The rearrangement joins TRBV11-2 to TRBJ1-2, with TRBD1 matching over 8 bases. Trimming took 0 bases from V and 6 from J; bases not matched to a gene: 3. This CDR3 is built from 14 residues. From germline, CDR1 is SGHAT and CDR2 FQNNGV. This chain's CDR3 is CASSLEAGGHGYTF. The CDR3 DNA sequence: TGTGCCAGCAGCTTAGAAGCAGGGGGCCATGGCTACACCTTC. The full variable domain, its missing parts supplied by reference TRBV11-2 and TRBJ1-2, is EAGVAQSPRYKIIEKRQSVAFWCNPISGHATLYWYQQILGQGPKLLIQFQNNGVVDDSQLPKDRFSAERLKGVDSTLKIQPAKLEDSAVYLCASSLEAGGHGYTFGSGTRLTVV.

Comments on this clone: Compared with germline, one end of the junction differs, possibly owing to a read error. The chain combines TRBV5-1 with TRBJ1-2; D is perhaps TRBD1 (6 bases). The CDR3 contains 14 residues. Germline V gene lookup returns CDR1 SGHRS and CDR2 YFSETQ. The CDR3 DNA is TGCGCCAGCAGCGAGGACAGTACCTCCTATGGCTGCACCTTC. Translated: CASSEDSTSYGCTF.

V and J are TRBV6-1 and TRBJ2-2; D possibly corresponds to TRBD2 (6 bases). V was pared by 3 bases and J by 7 bases, with 15 bases between. CDR1 and CDR2 (germline): MNHNS, SASEGT. The CDR3 has 15 residues. Here the CDR3 reads CASSDALGGDGELFF. The CDR3 DNA reads as TGTGCCAGCAGTGACGCGCTAGGAGGGGACGGGGAGCTGTTTTTT.

In its sample, this clone was seen once. This sequence joins TRBV19 and TRBJ2-1; 9 positions match TRBD2. Trimming removed 9 bases from V and 4 bases from J; junction bases left unmatched: 7. This CDR3 has 14 amino acids. Germline CDR1 LNHDA, CDR2 SQIVND (reference sequence). As DNA, the CDR3 is TGTGCCAGCCGTGTAGCGGGGGAGTACAATGAGCAGTTCTTC. Amino acids: CASRVAGEYNEQFF.